This TCR beta chain was sequenced during a study of vaccination effects on CD4 cells after COVID-19. Findings and caveats of the study: Late after vaccination, infection- and vaccine-induced clones showed marked clonal contraction.

The CDR3 consists of 12 residues. Germline CDR1 reads SGHKS; CDR2 reads YYEKEE (reference sequence). V lost 1 base and J 10 bases, leaving 11 bases between the germline ends. The authors isolated CD4+ T cells after around 11 days of culture. Each culture had half its medium swapped for IL-2 medium on days 3 and 7. This clone has more than one count but fewer than ten. What it binds is unknown. Here immunoSEQ multiplex PCR was the method, and the copy in TCRdb shows in-frame clones only, minus some. The sample has roughly 34,000 clones, 70% seen once; the top ten hold 3.5% to 4%. This receptor was identified in a human donor who received a COVID-19 vaccine. The sample was CD4+ T cells from PBMCs cultured without peptide, taken before COVID-19 vaccination. The chain uses TRBV5-5 and TRBJ1-2; tentative D call: TRBD1 (5 bases). The CDR3 reads CASSLRGDYYTF. In DNA, the CDR3 is TGTGCCAGCAGCTTGCGAGGGGATTACTACACCTTC.